This paragraph covers one T cell receptor (beta chain) sequence. The data derive from a study of blood T cell repertoires in COVID-19. In the authors' workflow: By means of reference gene primer amplification, nucleated cell counts were estimated. Assay: immunoSEQ multiplex PCR; the TCRdb copy retains only in-frame clones and omits some. The DNA gave D and trimming, while V, J and clone size come from that table. This sample has around 300,000 clones, with 90% found just once. Germline V gene data show CDR1 as SGHAT and CDR2 as FQNNGV. The CDR3 length is 14 residues. The germline V and J ends were trimmed by 2 bases and 1 base, with 6 bases remaining between them.

Sample: PBMCs or T cells enriched from blood (not recorded which). The receptor was derived from a woman aged 18 to 35 with acute COVID-19. The rearrangement joins TRBV11-2 to TRBJ1-5, with unresolved D. The DNA for the CDR3 is TGTGCCAGCAGCTTACGGGAAAGCAATCAGCCCCAGCATTTT. It yields the protein CASSLRESNQPQHF.